This entry features one T cell receptor beta chain sequence. It has no known antigen specificity. The input lacks base qualities; no much larger clone sits a single base away. Receptors were amplified or captured by the immunoSEQ multiplex PCR assay. TCRdb took over this immuneACCESS table, retaining in-frame rearrangements with V and J assigned. Such tables are incomplete; in checked studies, under half of the missing clones stem from an unresolved V gene, and the remainder is unexplained. In this sample the table shows 75,000 to 100,000 clones, 70% to 90% of which occur a single time. The ten largest account for around 14% of the sample. The sample comes from a study of control samples from healthy donors and cancer patients (dated by TCRdb to 2019 to 2021). Unmatched junction bases come to 10, with V trimmed by 4 bases and J by 4 bases. The CDR3 numbers 16 residues from cysteine through phenylalanine. Only the CDR3 portion is preserved as DNA: 48 bases, with reading frame beginning at the first base. CDR1 and CDR2 were assigned from the germline V gene as SNHLY and FYNNEI.

The sequence links TRBV2 to TRBJ1-2; the central 9 bases match TRBD1. The specimen was blood. The TCR comes from a man in his thirties or forties in good health. The CDR3 sequence is CASSVHWDRALYGYTF. The DNA sequence is TGTGCCAGCAGTGTCCATTGGGACAGGGCGCTCTATGGCTACACCTTC.